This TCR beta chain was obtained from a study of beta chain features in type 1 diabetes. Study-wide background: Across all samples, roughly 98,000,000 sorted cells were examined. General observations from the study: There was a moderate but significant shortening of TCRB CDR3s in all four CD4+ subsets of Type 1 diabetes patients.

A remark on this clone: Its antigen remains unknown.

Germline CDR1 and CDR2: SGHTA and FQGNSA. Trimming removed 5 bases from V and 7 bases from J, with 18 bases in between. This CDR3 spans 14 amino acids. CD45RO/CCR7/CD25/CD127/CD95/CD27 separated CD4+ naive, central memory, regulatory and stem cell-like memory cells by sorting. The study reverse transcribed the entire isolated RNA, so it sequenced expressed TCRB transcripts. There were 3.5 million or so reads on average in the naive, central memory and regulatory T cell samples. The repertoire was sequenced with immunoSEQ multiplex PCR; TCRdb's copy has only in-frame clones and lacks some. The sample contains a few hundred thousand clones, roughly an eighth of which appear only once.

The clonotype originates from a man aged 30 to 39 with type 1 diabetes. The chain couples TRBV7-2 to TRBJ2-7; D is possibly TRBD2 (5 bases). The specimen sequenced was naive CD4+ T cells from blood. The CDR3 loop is CASSPKRPRPEQYF. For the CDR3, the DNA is TGTGCCAGCAGCCCTAAGCGGCCTCGTCCGGAGCAGTACTTC.